Sequencing of this TCR beta chain was carried out in a study of vaccination and CD4 T cells after COVID-19 (dated by TCRdb to the early 2020s). With respect to the entire study: Every convalescent patient had a positive nasal swab PCR test for SARS-CoV-2, with mild disease in about 9 patients and severe disease in one. Six males and four females were included in the convalescent cohort, with two Hispanic individuals, seven Caucasians, two Asians and one multiracial person represented. Participants received two doses of either the Pfizer-BioNTech BNT162b2 vaccine (n=8) or the Moderna mRNA-1273 vaccine (n=2). Post-COVID blood samples from convalescent patients were collected a median of about 110 days after diagnosis, with a range of 35 to 161 days. The time from the second vaccine dose to post-vaccine blood sampling had a median of roughly 70 days and ranged from about 12 to 250 days. Overlapping spike peptide pools from SARS-CoV-2 and from the common cold coronaviruses HCoV-NL63, HCoV-OC43 and HCoV-229E were used as culture stimuli. As controls, cultures received a CEFX viral epitope pool (the positive control), an HIV-1 Nef peptide pool (the negative control), or no peptide at all. In under 13 COVID-19 convalescent patients and a few infection-naive healthy vaccine recipients, researchers compared the spike-specific CD4+ TCR repertoire from before mRNA vaccination with the repertoire from after.

Results and caveats for the whole study, not just this receptor: Of the vaccine-specific clones found in convalescent patients, nearly all (304 of 307) were mono-reactive for SARS-CoV-2 spike instead of being cross-reactive with common cold coronaviruses. Among convalescent patients, a median about 90% of the SARS-CoV-2-reactive clones seen after vaccination appeared only after vaccination, which suggests priming specific to the vaccine. The study included relatively few convalescent patients and did not analyze early timepoints after natural infection. Although the median number of SARS-CoV-2-reactive clonotypes went up from roughly 22 after infection to roughly 40 after vaccination, the increase was not significant.

V and J lose 8 bases and 3 bases, and a span of 16 bases separates them. The length of the CDR3 is 15 amino acids, counting both ends. Only the CDR3 part of the read is kept: 45 bases, read in frame from the first base. CDR1 and CDR2, per the germline V gene (reference sequence), are LNHNV and YYDKDF. Worth noting for this clonotype: It has no known antigen specificity. The conserved phenylalanine or tryptophan is not found at the CDR3 terminus, so this likely reflects a read error.

Libraries were prepared through PCR. DNA from cultured CD4+ T cells underwent TCR sequencing with the Oncomine TCR Beta short-read assay at the Johns Hopkins FTIC core. The QIAamp micro DNA kit was used to extract genomic DNA from the cultured CD4+ T cells. The Oncomine TCR Beta libraries from cultured CD4+ T cells were pooled using unique dual indexes and then sequenced on an Illumina iSeq 100. In the paper's pipeline: Non-productive sequences were removed, and CDR3s not starting with C, not ending with F or W, or shorter than 7 amino acids were discarded. Antigen-specific clonotypes were identified with the MANAFEST web application by comparing peptide-stimulated wells with reference and other culture wells. Positive clones required FDR below 0.05, an odds ratio above 5, and productive frequency above 0.1% in at least two of three replicate wells. A clonotype counted as cross-reactive if it showed significant expansion both in the SARS-CoV-2 spike wells and in at least one common cold coronavirus spike condition. Levenshtein distances (stringdist) and unrooted phylogenetic trees (ape) in R version 3.6.1 were used to assess CDR3 homology. The raw public reads went through TCRdb reprocessing: fastp at Q25, MiXCR clone calling, in-frame beta chains kept. Each record represents a unique CDR3 protein, reported with the most common genes and DNA among its rows. TCRdb, rather than the study authors, made the V and J calls. The sample has more than 9,500 distinct CDR3 sequences on record, about 57% of them singletons. In total, the top ten clones hold roughly 28% of the sample.

In the paper's terms, the treatment or condition label means: roughly ten-day PBMC culture with coronavirus spike peptide pools or control peptides (ViraFEST assay). The ViraFEST assay was used in the study, in which antigen-specific T cells were expanded with peptide pools and expanded clonotypes were subsequently identified by TCR sequencing. The convalescent patients' positive SARS-CoV-2 PCR tests were from March to December 2020, which was before the Alpha, Beta and Delta variants emerged in the United States. Approximately 1.8 million PBMCs per well were cultured in IMDM with roughly 5.2% human AB serum and approximately 9.8 IU/ml IL-2, plus 10 ug/ml peptide pools. On days 3 and 7, half of the culture medium was replaced with fresh IL-2-containing medium. After around 11 days of culture, CD4+ T cells were isolated by negative selection using the EasySep CD4+ T cell isolation kit. PBMCs were separated from whole blood using Ficoll-Paque Plus gradient centrifugation and then either used fresh or cryopreserved at -140C. Culture conditions were generally each tested in triplicate wells.

The rearrangement combines TRBV15 with TRBJ1-4; a weak D assignment points to TRBD1 (5 bases agree). Sequences were obtained from CD4+ T cells from blood, cultured in vitro. This clonotype originated in a human donor who had recovered from COVID-19. The CDR3 is CATSTALGANEKLFL. The nucleotides read TGTGCCACCTCGACAGCACTGGGGGCTAATGAAAAACTGTTTTTG.